This T cell receptor beta chain was sequenced during a study of T-cell memory formation after mild COVID-19. Using its own MiXCR run on the 5' RACE reads, TCRdb lists one record per CDR3 protein. The data contain roughly 380,000 distinct CDR3 sequences, 25% to 30% of them singletons. This clonotype was detected only a few times. This CDR3 is built from 15 residues. From germline, CDR1 is SGHRS and CDR2 YFSETQ. Unmatched junction bases numbered 9, after V lost 4 bases and J lost 3 bases. The chain has TRBV5-1 and TRBJ2-5, with 7 bases lining up with TRBD1. The source of this sequence is an adult woman who had mild COVID-19 (a few samples of this study predate the infection). Cell type and time point are not known. The sequenced sample was PBMCs or a T cell subset sorted from them (not recorded which). CDR3 sequence: CASSHRTGQEETQYF. The CDR3 coding sequence is TGCGCCAGCAGCCATCGGACAGGCCAAGAAGAGACCCAGTACTTC.